This entry concerns a single TCR beta chain. Its matching antigen is unknown. The data belong to a study of OX40 agonist ivuxolimab in advanced cancers. On the study more broadly: Dosing consisted of intravenous ivuxolimab at 0.01 to 10 mg/kg every 2 weeks. The study enrolled dose-escalation patients with hepatocellular carcinoma, melanoma, renal cell or head and neck cancer. Overall study findings and caveats: CD8+ T cells averaged more expanded clones than CD4+. Clonal expansion in partial responders at 0.1-3.0 mg/kg ranked among the lowest.

Only in-frame clones appear in the TCRdb table, and some are missing; sequencing was by immunoSEQ multiplex PCR. The sample shows approximately 78,000 clones, about nine tenths of them seen only once. The sequence was obtained from an adult with an advanced solid tumor such as melanoma, head and neck, liver or kidney cancer. The source material was CD4+ or CD8+ T cells sorted from blood, sampled in a trial of the OX40 agonist ivuxolimab.

CDR3 sequence: CASSTGQTRVTGELFF. The CDR3 DNA is TGTGCCAGTAGTACAGGGCAGACCCGAGTCACCGGGGAGCTGTTTTTT. The chain couples TRBV19 to TRBJ2-2, with D maybe TRBD1 (5 bases). The length of the CDR3 is 16 residues. From germline, CDR1 is LNHDA and CDR2 SQIVND (reference sequence). V was clipped by 4 bases and J by 4 bases, with 16 bases between them.